This T cell receptor beta chain originates from a study of early T cells in non-severe SARS-CoV-2 infection. Study details: Bulk RNA isolated from unsorted whole blood underwent sequencing; chains were not paired.

This clonotype has a count of ten or more. The target antigen is unknown. TCRdb used MiXCR to reprocess the 5' RACE reads, holding one entry per CDR3 protein. The table has 63,000 or so distinct CDR3 sequences, approximately 10% seen once. V shed 0 bases, J shed 1 base, and the junction held 6 bases outside the gene matches. CDR3 length: 16 residues. The V gene's germline CDR1 is DFQATT and CDR2 SNEGSKA (reference sequence). Study-level results: Private and CD4 specificities were missed by VDJdb matching, which favored anti-spike CD8 responses.

The clonotype comes from an adult who was a healthcare worker with PCR-confirmed SARS-CoV-2 infection or an uninfected control (not recorded which). The chain is built from TRBV20-1 and TRBJ2-5, with TRBD2 matching 9 bases. Sequenced: whole blood. CDR3 in amino acids: CSARDPLAGSQETQYF. The CDR3 DNA follows: TGCAGTGCTAGAGATCCCCTAGCGGGATCCCAAGAGACCCAGTACTTC.